Shown below are 2 T cell receptor beta chains from a single sample sequenced in a study of blood T cell repertoires in COVID-19. The protocol was immunoSEQ multiplex PCR, while the TCRdb copy is restricted to in-frame clones and leaves out a portion. The data show about 350,000 clones, approximately 89% seen once. The sequencing sample was made of PBMCs or T cells enriched from blood (not recorded which). The receptors originated from a woman in her twenties or thirties who had recovered from COVID-19.

This clone was found once. V and J are TRBV25-1 and TRBJ1-4; D may be TRBD1 (6 bases). The CDR3 consists of 14 residues. Germline V lookup: CDR1 MGHDK, CDR2 SYGVNS. Trimming stripped 5 bases from V and 7 bases from J, with 14 bases between. This CDR3 is CASSPTGVSEKLFF. The CDR3 DNA is TGTGCCAGCAGTCCGACAGGAGTAAGTGAAAAACTGTTTTTT. The full variable domain, with the rest looked up from reference TRBV25-1 and TRBJ1-4, is EADIYQTPRYLVIGTGKKITLECSQTMGHDKMYWYQQDPGMELHLIHYSYGVNSTEKGDLSSESTVSRIRTEHFPLTLESARPSHTSQYLCASSPTGVSEKLFFGSGTQLSVL.

CDR3: CASSLVQVGTGDEKLFF. As DNA, the CDR3 is TGTGCCAGCAGCTTAGTTCAGGTCGGGACAGGGGATGAAAAACTGTTTTTT. The rearrangement uses TRBV7-2 and TRBJ1-4; the match to TRBD1 covers 10 bases. Germline assignment: CDR1 SGHTA and CDR2 FQGNSA. Trimming at V came to 1 base and at J to 6 bases, leaving 8 bases not matched to a gene. This CDR3 region has 17 residues.